Listed below are T cell receptor beta chains from one sample, sequenced in a study of cytomegalovirus exposure and HLA in healthy donors. Using immunoSEQ multiplex PCR, the repertoire was profiled, and TCRdb retains in-frame clones only, with some absent. This table holds approximately 47,000 clones. Sequencing used PBMCs. These receptors all come from a male donor in good health and CMV-seronegative. Both conserved end residues are part of each CDR3. The D gene is left open where the match is weak.

v_gene,d_gene,j_gene,CDR3nt,CDR3aa
TRBV30,-,TRBJ1-1,TGTGCCTGGAGTGATACAGGGAACACTGAAGCTTTCTTT,CAWSDTGNTEAFF
TRBV5-1,TRBD1,TRBJ2-4,TGCGCCAGCAGCAAGACAGGGGGAGGGAGCATTCAGTACTTC,CASSKTGGGSIQYF
TRBV5-6,TRBD1,TRBJ1-3,TGTGCCAGCAGCTTGGGGACAGGGGAAACCATATATTTT,CASSLGTGETIYF
TRBV7-8,-,TRBJ2-5,TGTGCCAGCAGCTTAGACAGCCAAGAGACCCAGTACTTC,CASSLDSQETQYF
TRBV4-3,TRBD2,TRBJ2-2,TGCGCCAGCAGCCGGAGGGGACTAGCGTCTGACACCGGGGAGCTGTTTTTT,CASSRRGLASDTGELFF
TRBV30,-,TRBJ1-1,TGTGCCTGGAGTGTACGGTGGGGGCGCGGCACTGAAGCTTTCTTT,CAWSVRWGRGTEAFF
TRBV13,TRBD1,TRBJ2-7,TGTGCCAGCAGCTTAGGCCGACAGGGGGGTGGGTGGCAGTACTTC,CASSLGRQGGGWQYF
TRBV4-2,-,TRBJ1-1,TGTGCCAGCAGCCACGGGGGCACTGAAGCTTTCTTT,CASSHGGTEAFF
TRBV27,-,TRBJ1-1,TGTGCCAGCAGTCACACAGGGAACCGGAACACTGAAGCTTTCTTT,CASSHTGNRNTEAFF
TRBV19,TRBD1,TRBJ2-7,TGTGCCACCTCCACCCGGGACAGCATTCTACACGAGCAGTACTTC,CATSTRDSILHEQYF
TRBV10-3,-,TRBJ2-7,TGTGCCATCAGTGGGGGGGGACAGGAGGGAACCTACGAGCAGTACTTC,CAISGGGQEGTYEQYF
TRBV6-5,-,TRBJ1-5,TGTGCCAGCAGACCGACAGGAAATAGCAATCAGCCCCAGCATTTT,CASRPTGNSNQPQHF
TRBV19,TRBD2,TRBJ2-5,TGTGCCAGTAGTGGCGCGGGGGGGATACAAGAGACCCAGTACTTC,CASSGAGGIQETQYF
TRBV9,-,TRBJ1-3,TGTGCCAGCAGCGTAGTGGGAACGGGAATTGCTGGAAACACCATATATTTT,CASSVVGTGIAGNTIYF
TRBV6-5,-,TRBJ2-1,TGTGCCAGCAGTTCAGGACAGCTTTACAATGAGCAGTTCTTC,CASSSGQLYNEQFF
TRBV7-9,TRBD2,TRBJ2-5,TGTGCCAGCAGCTTAGTCCTAGCGGGGCAAGAGACCCAGTACTTC,CASSLVLAGQETQYF
TRBV6-1,-,TRBJ2-1,TGTGCCAGCAGAGCCGGGACACAGCCCTACAATGAGCAGTTCTTC,CASRAGTQPYNEQFF
TRBV6-5,TRBD1,TRBJ1-1,TGTGCCAGCAGTTACAGGACAGGGAAGACTGAAGCTTTCTTT,CASSYRTGKTEAFF
TRBV19,-,TRBJ2-7,TGTGCCAGTAGTACAGGTCCGAAGGCCGTGCAGTACTTC,CASSTGPKAVQYF
TRBV6-5,TRBD1,TRBJ2-7,TGTGCCACCTCCCGGGACAGACTCGCCTCCTACGAGCAGTACTTC,CATSRDRLASYEQYF
TRBV12-5,-,TRBJ1-2,TGTGCTAGTGGTTTGGTACTTAAACAGAACGATGATGGCTACACCTTC,CASGLVLKQNDDGYTF
TRBV25-1,-,TRBJ1-1,TGTGCCAGCAGTGAAACAGGAAAGACTGAAGCTTTCTTT,CASSETGKTEAFF
TRBV7-9,-,TRBJ1-1,TGTGCCAGCAGCTTAGGGGCAGGGACTGAAGCTTTCTTT,CASSLGAGTEAFF
TRBV7-2,-,TRBJ2-3,TGTGCCAGCAGCTTAGCGGGGACTTTCACAGATACGCAGTATTTT,CASSLAGTFTDTQYF
TRBV9,TRBD1,TRBJ1-5,TGTGCCAGCAGCGTAGGGGACAGGGAGAGTCAGCCCCAGCATTTT,CASSVGDRESQPQHF
TRBV9,-,TRBJ1-5,TGTGCCAGCAGCTACTCAAGTAATCAGCCCCAGCATTTT,CASSYSSNQPQHF
TRBV30,-,TRBJ1-2,TGTGCCTGGAGTGTACGAGGGATATTGGGCTACACCTTC,CAWSVRGILGYTF
TRBV11-2,-,TRBJ2-3,TGTGCCAGCAGCTTCCGAGGGGGTGGGAACACAGATACGCAGTATTTT,CASSFRGGGNTDTQYF
TRBV4-1,TRBD2,TRBJ2-7,TGCGCCAGCAGCCAAGGACCGGGGGGGAGCTCCTACGAGCAGTACTTC,CASSQGPGGSSYEQYF
TRBV5-6,-,TRBJ1-2,TGTGCCAGCACCGTTGGGCAGGGTAGTTATGGCTACACCTTC,CASTVGQGSYGYTF
TRBV5-6,-,TRBJ1-1,TGTGCCAGCAGCTTTTCCGGGAACACTGAAGCTTTCTTT,CASSFSGNTEAFF